Below are 2 T cell receptor beta chains sequenced from a single sample in a study of T cells in Graves' hyperthyroidism and ophthalmopathy. Amplified TCR beta CDR3 regions came from RNA transcripts. The primer set for the first-round RT-PCR of the TCR CDR3 was HTBI. TCRdb ran MiXCR on the multiplex PCR reads and lists one entry per CDR3 protein. The sample lists about 400,000 distinct CDR3 sequences, around 13% occurring once. What was sequenced was blood. The receptors originated from a woman under 30 with Graves' hyperthyroidism.

This clonotype occurred many times. The J gene is TRBJ1-4, the V gene TRBV11-1, with 11 bases identical to TRBD1. Germline V lookup: CDR1 SGHAT, CDR2 FQDESV (reference sequence). J lost 6 bases, V lost 5 bases, and 2 bases had no gene match. The CDR3 length is 14 residues. DNA of the CDR3: TGTGCCAGCAGCAAGGGACAGGGGGATGAAAAACTGTTTTTT. Its translation: CASSKGQGDEKLFF.

The chain couples TRBV19 to TRBJ2-2; 8 bases fit TRBD1. The germline V gene encodes CDR1 LNHDA and CDR2 SQIVND (reference sequence). The CDR3 runs to 15 residues. Trimming removed 3 bases from V and 7 bases from J; junction bases left unmatched: 7. The CDR3 DNA follows: TGTGCCAGTAGTATTCAGGGGGCGTTGAGCGGGGAGCTGTTTTTT. The encoded protein is CASSIQGALSGELFF.